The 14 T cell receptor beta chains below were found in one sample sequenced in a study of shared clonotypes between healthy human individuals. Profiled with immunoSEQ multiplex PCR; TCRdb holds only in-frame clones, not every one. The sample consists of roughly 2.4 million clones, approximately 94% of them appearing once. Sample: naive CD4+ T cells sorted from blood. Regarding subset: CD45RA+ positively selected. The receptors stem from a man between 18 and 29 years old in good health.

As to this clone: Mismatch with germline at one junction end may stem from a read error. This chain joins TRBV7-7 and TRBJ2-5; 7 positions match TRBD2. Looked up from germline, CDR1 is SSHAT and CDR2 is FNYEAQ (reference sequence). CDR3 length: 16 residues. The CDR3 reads CASSSNRGVYQETQYF. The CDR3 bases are TGTGCTAGCAGCTCCAACCGGGGGGTGTACCAAGAGACCCAGTACTTC.

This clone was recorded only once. The CDR3 protein is CASSQVMGPYEQYF. The CDR3 region has the DNA TGCGCCAGCAGCCAAGTCATGGGGCCCTACGAGCAGTACTTC. The chain couples TRBV4-3 to TRBJ2-7, with a weak D call TRBD1 (5 bases). CDR1 is LGHNA and CDR2 is YSLEER in the germline V gene. This CDR3 has 14 amino acids. V was pared by 1 base and J by 2 bases, with 9 bases between.

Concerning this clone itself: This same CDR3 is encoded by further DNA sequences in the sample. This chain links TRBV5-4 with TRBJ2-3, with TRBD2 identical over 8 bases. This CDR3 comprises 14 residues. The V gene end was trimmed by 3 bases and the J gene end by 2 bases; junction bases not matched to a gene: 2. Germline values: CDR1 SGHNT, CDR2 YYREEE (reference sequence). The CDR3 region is CASSSGLVTDTQYF. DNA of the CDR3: TGTGCCAGCAGCTCGGGACTAGTCACAGATACGCAGTATTTT.

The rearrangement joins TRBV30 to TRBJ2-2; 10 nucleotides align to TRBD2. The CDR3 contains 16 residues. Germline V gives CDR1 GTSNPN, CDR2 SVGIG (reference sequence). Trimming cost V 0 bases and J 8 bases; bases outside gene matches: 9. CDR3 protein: CAWSVGAGGPLGELFF. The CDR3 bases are TGTGCCTGGAGTGTAGGAGCGGGAGGGCCATTAGGGGAGCTGTTTTTT.

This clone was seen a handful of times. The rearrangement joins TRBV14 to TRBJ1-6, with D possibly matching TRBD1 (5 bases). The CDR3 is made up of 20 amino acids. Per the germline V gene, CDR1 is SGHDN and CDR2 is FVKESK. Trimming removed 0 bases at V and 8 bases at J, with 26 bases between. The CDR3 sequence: CASSQDGRVREGVGDSPLHF. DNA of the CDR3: TGTGCCAGCAGCCAAGATGGCAGGGTACGGGAAGGAGTGGGGGATTCACCCCTCCACTTT.

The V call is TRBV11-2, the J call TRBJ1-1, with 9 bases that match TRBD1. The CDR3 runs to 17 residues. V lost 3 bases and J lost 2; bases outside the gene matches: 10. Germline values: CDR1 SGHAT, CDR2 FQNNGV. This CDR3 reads CASSLSHPTGGNTEAFF. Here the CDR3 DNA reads TGTGCCAGCAGCTTGTCACATCCTACAGGGGGCAACACTGAAGCTTTCTTT. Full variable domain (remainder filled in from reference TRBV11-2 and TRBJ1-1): EAGVAQSPRYKIIEKRQSVAFWCNPISGHATLYWYQQILGQGPKLLIQFQNNGVVDDSQLPKDRFSAERLKGVDSTLKIQPAKLEDSAVYLCASSLSHPTGGNTEAFFGQGTRLTVV.

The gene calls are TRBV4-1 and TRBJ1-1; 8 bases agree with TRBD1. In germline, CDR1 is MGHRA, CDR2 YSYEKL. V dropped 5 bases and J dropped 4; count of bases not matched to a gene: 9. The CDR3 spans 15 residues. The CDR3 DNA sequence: TGCGCCAGCAGCTTCCGACAGGGGACGGGCACTGAAGCTTTCTTT. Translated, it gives CASSFRQGTGTEAFF.

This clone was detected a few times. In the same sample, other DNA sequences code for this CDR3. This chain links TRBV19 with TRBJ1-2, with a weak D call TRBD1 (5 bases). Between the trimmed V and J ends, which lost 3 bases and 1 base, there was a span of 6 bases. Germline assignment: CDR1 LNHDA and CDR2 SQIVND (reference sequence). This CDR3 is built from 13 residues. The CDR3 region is CASSIQGNYGYTF. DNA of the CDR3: TGTGCCAGTAGTATCCAGGGTAACTATGGCTACACCTTC. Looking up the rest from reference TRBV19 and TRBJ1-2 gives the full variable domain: DGGITQSPKYLFRKEGQNVTLSCEQNLNHDAMYWYRQDPGQGLRLIYYSQIVNDFQKGDIAEGYSVSREKKESFPLTVTSAQKNPTAFYLCASSIQGNYGYTFGSGTRLTVV.

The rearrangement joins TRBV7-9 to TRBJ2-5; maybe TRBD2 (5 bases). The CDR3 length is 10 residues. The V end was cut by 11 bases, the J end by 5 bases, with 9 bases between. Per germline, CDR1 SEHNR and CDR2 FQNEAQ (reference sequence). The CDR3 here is CAGELETQYF. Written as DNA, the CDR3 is TGTGCCGGGGAGTTGGAGACCCAGTACTTC.

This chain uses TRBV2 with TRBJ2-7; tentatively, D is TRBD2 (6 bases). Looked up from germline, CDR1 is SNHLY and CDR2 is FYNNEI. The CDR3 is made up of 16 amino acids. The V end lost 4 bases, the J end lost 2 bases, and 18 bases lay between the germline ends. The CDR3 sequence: CASSALTSGGTYEQYF. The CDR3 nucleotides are TGTGCCAGCAGTGCCCTGACCTCTGGGGGGACCTACGAGCAGTACTTC.

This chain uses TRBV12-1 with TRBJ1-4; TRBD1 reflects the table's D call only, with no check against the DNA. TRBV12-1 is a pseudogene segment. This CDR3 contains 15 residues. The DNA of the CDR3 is TGTGCCAGCATTCGCTTCGGGACAGACCTTGAAAAACTGTTTTTT. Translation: CASIRFGTDLEKLFF.

CDR3 sequence (DNA): TGTGCCAGCAGTTGGGGGACCGCCAACACCGGGGAGCTGTTTTTT. Protein: CASSWGTANTGELFF. V usage is TRBV6-5 and J usage is TRBJ2-2; TRBD1 or TRBD2 may be the D gene (5 bases each). CDR1 MNHEY and CDR2 SVGAGI come from the germline V gene. The length of the CDR3 is 15 residues. V was shortened by 4 bases and J by 2 bases, with 11 bases between the two germline ends.

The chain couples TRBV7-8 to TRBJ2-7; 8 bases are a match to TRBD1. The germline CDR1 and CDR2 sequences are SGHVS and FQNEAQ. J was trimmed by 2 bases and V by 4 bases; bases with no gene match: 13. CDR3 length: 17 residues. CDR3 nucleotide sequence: TGTGCCAGCAGCTCCCCGCTACCGGGACAGGCTACCTACGAGCAGTACTTC. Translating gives CASSSPLPGQATYEQYF.

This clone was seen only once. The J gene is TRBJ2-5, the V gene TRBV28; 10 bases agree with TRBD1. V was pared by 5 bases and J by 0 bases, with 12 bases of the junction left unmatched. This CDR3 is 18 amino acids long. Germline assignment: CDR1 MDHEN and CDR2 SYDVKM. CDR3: CASSQDRGRLRYQETQYF. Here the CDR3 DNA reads TGTGCCAGCAGTCAAGACAGGGGGCGGCTACGGTACCAAGAGACCCAGTACTTC.